These T cell receptor beta chains were read from a single sample in a study of shared clonotypes between healthy human individuals. Using immunoSEQ multiplex PCR, the repertoire was profiled, and TCRdb retains in-frame clones only, with some absent. The profile shows 850,000 to 1,100,000 clones, approximately 75% of them singletons. Sequenced material: memory CD4+ T cells from PBMCs. The receptors come from a man between 18 and 35 years old in good health. Some clones in this sample may be carry-over from other donors' samples. CDR3s include the opening cysteine and the closing phenylalanine or tryptophan. Each record gives: D gene, clone size, V gene, J gene, CDR3 DNA, CDR3 protein. D genes are given only for firm matches. Only part of the rows carry a size: once, few, many, or a class if the clone is expanded.

D gene: NA; clone size: NA; V gene: TRBV6-5; J gene: TRBJ1-2; CDR3 DNA: TGTGCCAGCAGTTACCTGGACAGAGATGGCTACACCTTC; CDR3 protein: CASSYLDRDGYTF
D gene: TRBD1; clone size: NA; V gene: TRBV28; J gene: TRBJ2-2; CDR3 DNA: TGTGCCAGCAGTACCGGACAGGGTTTGACCGGGGAGCTGTTCTTT; CDR3 protein: CASSTGQGLTGELFF
D gene: TRBD1; clone size: NA; V gene: TRBV18; J gene: TRBJ1-4; CDR3 DNA: TGTGCCAGCTCACCACCCTCGGGACAGAGTAATGAAAAACTGTTTTTT; CDR3 protein: CASSPPSGQSNEKLFF
D gene: TRBD1; clone size: once; V gene: TRBV6-5; J gene: TRBJ2-7; CDR3 DNA: TGTGCCAGCAGTTCACAGGGGATCGCCTACGAGCAGTACTTC; CDR3 protein: CASSSQGIAYEQYF
D gene: NA; clone size: NA; V gene: TRBV5-1; J gene: TRBJ2-7; CDR3 DNA: TGCGCCAGCAGCTTGTCTTCAGGCCCCTACGAGCAGTACTTC; CDR3 protein: CASSLSSGPYEQYF
D gene: TRBD1; clone size: NA; V gene: TRBV19; J gene: TRBJ1-1; CDR3 DNA: TGTGCCAGTAGGGGACAGGGGTGGAACACTGAAGCTTTCTTT; CDR3 protein: CASRGQGWNTEAFF
D gene: TRBD2; clone size: NA; V gene: TRBV11-3; J gene: TRBJ2-7; CDR3 DNA: TGTGCCAGCAGCTTGGGGACTAGTTTAGAGCAGTACTTC; CDR3 protein: CASSLGTSLEQYF
D gene: NA; clone size: NA; V gene: TRBV7-3; J gene: TRBJ2-5; CDR3 DNA: TGTGCCAGCAGGAGGGGGAGCGGAGGGTTAGAGACCCAGTACTTC; CDR3 protein: CASRRGSGGLETQYF
D gene: TRBD1; clone size: NA; V gene: TRBV29-1; J gene: TRBJ1-3; CDR3 DNA: TGCAGCGTTGGCAACAGGGGGTCTGGAAACACCATATATTTT; CDR3 protein: CSVGNRGSGNTIYF
D gene: NA; clone size: NA; V gene: TRBV7-9; J gene: TRBJ2-3; CDR3 DNA: TGTGCCAGCAGCTTGAACAGAGGGACAGATACGCAGTATTTT; CDR3 protein: CASSLNRGTDTQYF
D gene: TRBD1; clone size: NA; V gene: TRBV30; J gene: TRBJ1-2; CDR3 DNA: TGTGCCTGGAGTGTATTCCTCGGACAGGGGGATGGCTACACCTTC; CDR3 protein: CAWSVFLGQGDGYTF
D gene: TRBD1; clone size: NA; V gene: TRBV30; J gene: TRBJ2-5; CDR3 DNA: TGTGCCTGGGGGGGACAGGCGGTGGGAGAGCAGTACTTC; CDR3 protein: CAWGGQAVGEQYF
D gene: TRBD1; clone size: NA; V gene: TRBV30; J gene: TRBJ2-7; CDR3 DNA: TGTGCCTGGAATCAGGGGGCTGGGGAGCAGTACTTC; CDR3 protein: CAWNQGAGEQYF
D gene: NA; clone size: NA; V gene: TRBV5-1; J gene: TRBJ2-5; CDR3 DNA: TGCGCCAGCAGCTTGACTAGCAGCCAAGAGACCCAGTACTTC; CDR3 protein: CASSLTSSQETQYF
D gene: NA; clone size: NA; V gene: TRBV5-1; J gene: TRBJ1-5; CDR3 DNA: TGCGCCAGCAGCTTGGCCCCAGCAGGGATGGGTCAGCCCCAGCATTTT; CDR3 protein: CASSLAPAGMGQPQHF
D gene: NA; clone size: NA; V gene: TRBV28; J gene: TRBJ1-4; CDR3 DNA: TGTGCCAGCAGTTTATTCCAGAATCAAGGTGAAAAACTGTTTTTT; CDR3 protein: CASSLFQNQGEKLFF
D gene: TRBD2; clone size: NA; V gene: TRBV4-1; J gene: TRBJ2-1; CDR3 DNA: TGCGCCAGCAGCCAAGTTTCGGCGGGAGGGATCTACAATGAGCAGTTCTTC; CDR3 protein: CASSQVSAGGIYNEQFF
D gene: NA; clone size: NA; V gene: TRBV5-1; J gene: TRBJ2-1; CDR3 DNA: TGCGCCAGCAGCTTCGCGGGAAGCTCCTACAATGAGCAGTTCTTC; CDR3 protein: CASSFAGSSYNEQFF
D gene: NA; clone size: once; V gene: TRBV5-6; J gene: TRBJ1-4; CDR3 DNA: TGTGCCAGCAGCTTTCTGGCTAATGAAAAACTGTTTTTT; CDR3 protein: CASSFLANEKLFF
D gene: TRBD2; clone size: few; V gene: TRBV5-4; J gene: TRBJ2-1; CDR3 DNA: TGTGCCAGCAGCTTCACGGGACTAGTTTTGGGAAATGAGCAGTTCTTC; CDR3 protein: CASSFTGLVLGNEQFF
D gene: TRBD1; clone size: NA; V gene: TRBV28; J gene: TRBJ1-1; CDR3 DNA: TGTGCCAGCAGTTTAGGGGACAGGGGGTATGCTTTCTTT; CDR3 protein: CASSLGDRGYAFF
D gene: NA; clone size: NA; V gene: TRBV5-1; J gene: TRBJ1-2; CDR3 DNA: TGCGCCAGCAGCTTGGGCAGGGGAGACTATGGCTACACCTTC; CDR3 protein: CASSLGRGDYGYTF
D gene: TRBD2; clone size: many; V gene: TRBV5-4; J gene: TRBJ2-3; CDR3 DNA: TGTGCCAGCAGCAAGACTAGCGGAGGGGAAGATACGCAGTATTTT; CDR3 protein: CASSKTSGGEDTQYF
D gene: NA; clone size: NA; V gene: TRBV4-2; J gene: TRBJ2-6; CDR3 DNA: TGTGCCAGCAGCCAGGCCGGGGCCAACGTCCTGACTTTC; CDR3 protein: CASSQAGANVLTF